Below are 31 T cell receptor beta chains sequenced from a single sample in a study of OX40 agonist ivuxolimab in advanced cancers. TCRdb's copy holds only in-frame clones and misses some; the assay was immunoSEQ multiplex PCR. Among tens of thousands of clones listed, 80% to 85% were seen once. Sequences were derived from CD4+ or CD8+ T cells sorted from blood, sampled in a trial of the OX40 agonist ivuxolimab. The receptors were gathered from an adult with an advanced solid tumor such as melanoma, head and neck, liver or kidney cancer.

This chain links TRBV6-5 with TRBJ1-2; no firm D call. Trimming took 5 bases from V and 1 from J, leaving 5 bases between them. Germline V gives CDR1 MNHEY, CDR2 SVGAGI. CDR3 size: 12 residues. Here the CDR3 DNA reads TGTGCCAGCAGTCGGAATAACTATGGCTACACCTTC. It translates to CASSRNNYGYTF.

The chain links TRBV9 to TRBJ2-5, with unresolved D. V gave up 2 bases and J gave up 1 base, with 9 bases separating them. Germline CDR1 and CDR2: SGDLS and YYNGEE. This CDR3 has 14 amino acids. The chain's CDR3 is CASSVGALQETQYF. CDR3 nucleotide sequence: TGTGCCAGCAGCGTCGGAGCCCTCCAAGAGACCCAGTACTTC.

This clone appeared a single time. J is TRBJ2-1 and V is TRBV14; no definite D call. CDR1 and CDR2 (germline): SGHDN, FVKESK. Trimming cost V 2 bases and J 5 bases, with 16 bases left between them. The CDR3 sequence is 16 residues long. The CDR3, as DNA: TGTGCCAGCAGCCAACCACCGGCCCGCTCTAACAATGAGCAGTTCTTC. It specifies CASSQPPARSNNEQFF.

This chain links TRBV5-1 with TRBJ2-3; 8 positions agree with TRBD2. J was trimmed by 1 base and V by 4 bases; bases with no gene match: 8. Germline CDR1 is SGHRS and CDR2 is YFSETQ. The CDR3 consists of 16 residues. The CDR3 here is CASSPDAGGRTDTQYF. The CDR3 coding sequence is TGCGCCAGCAGCCCTGATGCGGGGGGCCGCACAGATACGCAGTATTTT. Complete variable domain (other parts from reference TRBV5-1 and TRBJ2-3): KAGVTQTPRYLIKTRGQQVTLSCSPISGHRSVSWYQQTPGQGLQFLFEYFSETQRNKGNFPGRFSGRQFSNSRSEMNVSTLELGDSALYLCASSPDAGGRTDTQYFGPGTRLTVL.

The chain combines TRBV27 with TRBJ2-1; 7 bases fit TRBD1. V lost 4 bases and J lost 11; bases outside the gene matches: 2. Germline assignment: CDR1 MNHEY and CDR2 SMNVEV (reference sequence). The CDR3 extends over 11 amino acids. CDR3 residues: CASSWTGKQFF. CDR3 DNA sequence: TGTGCCAGCAGTTGGACAGGAAAGCAGTTCTTC.

The rearrangement joins TRBV6-5 to TRBJ1-3; D may be TRBD1 (5 bases). Trimming removed 5 bases from V and 3 bases from J, with 14 bases in between. CDR1 is MNHEY and CDR2 is SVGAGI in the germline V gene. CDR3 size: 15 residues. The CDR3 reads CASSPGGGFGNTIYF. CDR3 nucleotide sequence: TGTGCCAGCAGTCCTGGCGGGGGTTTTGGAAACACCATATATTTT.

The chain combines TRBV27 with TRBJ1-1; D unresolved. Germline V CDR1 and CDR2: MNHEY, SMNVEV (reference sequence). CDR3 length: 13 amino acids. V dropped 5 bases and J dropped 4 bases, with 11 bases sitting between them. The CDR3 DNA reads as TGTGCCAGCAGTACACGACCTGGCACTGAAGCTTTCTTT. Its protein product is CASSTRPGTEAFF.

J is TRBJ1-1 and V is TRBV6-5; the match to TRBD1 covers 11 bases. Germline lookup yields CDR1 MNHEY and CDR2 SVGAGI. V lost 0 bases, J lost 5 bases, and 5 bases stayed unmatched. The CDR3 is 16 amino acids. CDR3 coding DNA: TGTGCCAGCAGTTACTCGGGACAGGGGGGGAGAACTGAAGCTTTCTTT. Its protein product is CASSYSGQGGRTEAFF.

Concerning this clone: This sample includes further DNA sequences coding for the same CDR3. The chain uses TRBV7-9 and TRBJ2-7; D call uncertain. From germline, CDR1 is SEHNR and CDR2 FQNEAQ (reference sequence). The CDR3 is 15 residues long. The V and J ends lost 4 bases and 3 bases respectively, with 16 bases between them. This CDR3 is CASSWGTVMDYEQYF. For the CDR3, the DNA is TGTGCCAGCAGCTGGGGAACTGTTATGGACTACGAGCAGTACTTC.

V and J are TRBV6-6 and TRBJ2-1; 12 positions agree with TRBD2. The CDR3 runs 14 residues. Trimming cost V 4 bases and J 11 bases; bases outside gene matches: 6. Germline CDR1 is MNHNY and CDR2 is SVGAGI (reference sequence). CDR3 sequence: CASSLTSGGGKQFF. Written as DNA, the CDR3 is TGTGCCAGCAGTTTGACTAGCGGGGGCGGTAAGCAGTTCTTC.

This clone was picked up a small number of times. The V call is TRBV28, the J call TRBJ1-2; the D is unclear. This CDR3 is built from 11 residues. CDR1 MDHEN and CDR2 SYDVKM come from the germline V gene. V lost 6 bases, J lost 4 bases, and 6 bases lay in between. The CDR3 DNA is TGTGCCAGCAGCCCCGGCTATGGCTACACCTTC. Translating it yields CASSPGYGYTF.

In its sample, this clone was seen once. The J gene is TRBJ1-4, the V gene TRBV11-2; 7 positions match TRBD1. CDR1 and CDR2 (germline): SGHAT, FQNNGV. The CDR3 has 14 residues. The junction had 2 bases not matched to a gene; V was cut back by 2 bases and J by 5 bases. In DNA, the CDR3 is TGTGCCAGCAGCTTAACAGGGGAGAATGAAAAACTGTTTTTT. This gives the protein CASSLTGENEKLFF.

This clone was found a few times. V is TRBV5-8 and J is TRBJ1-6; D gene ambiguous. Per germline, CDR1 SGHTS and CDR2 YDEGEE. The CDR3 is 14 amino acids. V was cut by 1 base and J by 9 bases, with 11 bases left in between. The CDR3 DNA sequence: TGTGCCAGCAGCTTGATGGGGAATGGTTCACCCCTCCACTTT. Its protein product is CASSLMGNGSPLHF.

V gene TRBV4-2 combines with J gene TRBJ2-5, with 10 nucleotides matching TRBD1. The CDR3 runs 16 residues. The V segment lost 0 bases and the J segment 4 bases; nucleotides outside the gene matches: 5. Germline lookup yields CDR1 LGHNA and CDR2 YNFKEQ. CDR3 bases: TGTGCCAGCAGCCAAGATTCAGGACAGGGGGGAGAGACCCAGTACTTC. This encodes CASSQDSGQGGETQYF.

The V call is TRBV9, the J call TRBJ2-3; D remains unclear. There are 14 residues in the CDR3. Germline CDR1 SGDLS, CDR2 YYNGEE. V lost 0 bases to trimming and J lost 4 bases, with 9 bases between them. CDR3 sequence (DNA): TGTGCCAGCAGCGTAGTGGGTCGGCCAGATACGCAGTATTTT. Protein product: CASSVVGRPDTQYF.

The V and J genes are TRBV7-2 and TRBJ2-5; unclear D gene. Deletions cut 7 bases from V and 5 bases from J, with 8 bases between. CDR1 is SGHTA, CDR2 FQGNSA, per germline. This CDR3 is 11 amino acids long. CDR3 region: CASKDTETQYF. The CDR3 DNA reads as TGTGCCAGCAAAGATACGGAGACCCAGTACTTC. Full variable domain (outside the CDR3, taken from reference TRBV7-2 and TRBJ2-5): GAGVSQSPSNKVTEKGKDVELRCDPISGHTALYWYRQSLGQGLEFLIYFQGNSAPDKSGLPSDRFSAERTGGSVSTLTIQRTQQEDSAVYLCASKDTETQYFGPGTRLLVL.

In this sample, this clone turned up once. The rearrangement uses TRBV10-3 and TRBJ1-6; D gene uncertain. This CDR3 comprises 14 residues. Germline CDR1 reads ENHRY; CDR2 reads SYGVKD. V lost 4 bases to trimming and J lost 5 bases, with 9 bases between them. In nucleotides, the CDR3 is TGTGCCATCAGTGGGTCCGGAGATAATTCACCCCTCCACTTT. Its protein is CAISGSGDNSPLHF.

J is TRBJ2-5 and V is TRBV4-3, with a tentative D call TRBD2 (5 bases). CDR3 length equals 16 residues. Trimming pared 1 base from V and 5 bases from J, leaving 17 bases between. The germline CDR1 and CDR2 sequences are LGHNA and YSLEER. CDR3 loop: CASSQGGIGRGETQYF. CDR3 sequence (DNA): TGCGCCAGCAGCCAAGGCGGAATTGGGAGAGGGGAGACCCAGTACTTC.

CDR3 loop: CASSVGPMDTQYF. The CDR3 region has the DNA TGTGCCAGCAGCGTCGGCCCCATGGATACGCAGTATTTT. The rearrangement uses TRBV9 and TRBJ2-3, with no clear D. The V end lost 2 bases, the J end lost 6 bases, and 10 bases lay between the germline ends. The CDR3 loop spans 13 amino acids. Germline V gives CDR1 SGDLS, CDR2 YYNGEE.

The V gene is TRBV19, the J gene TRBJ1-2; a weak D match, TRBD1 (6 bases). Looked up from germline, CDR1 is LNHDA and CDR2 is SQIVND (reference sequence). The germline V and J ends were trimmed by 6 bases and 0 bases, with 14 bases remaining between them. The CDR3 extends over 15 amino acids. This CDR3 reads CASSPSGDTNYGYTF. The CDR3 region has the DNA TGTGCCAGTAGCCCTTCCGGGGACACTAACTATGGCTACACCTTC.

Only one count was recorded for this clone. The gene calls are TRBV9 and TRBJ1-6; 9 bases map to TRBD1. V gave up 4 bases and J gave up 10 bases; unmatched junction bases: 12. Germline CDR1 and CDR2: SGDLS and YYNGEE. This CDR3 is built from 16 residues. CDR3 bases: TGTGCCAGCAGCATGGACAGGGGTAGTCTGAGATCACCCCTCCACTTT. Translated, it gives CASSMDRGSLRSPLHF.

V is TRBV30 and J is TRBJ1-6; D not resolved. Germline V gene data show CDR1 as GTSNPN and CDR2 as SVGIG (reference sequence). Trimming removed 3 bases from V and 5 bases from J, with 11 bases in between. The CDR3 loop spans 14 amino acids. The CDR3 nucleotides are TGTGCCTGGAGCTCCGGGCAGAATAATTCACCCCTCCACTTT. It encodes CAWSSGQNNSPLHF.

The chain has TRBV30 and TRBJ1-2; no firm D call. Germline CDR1 is GTSNPN and CDR2 is SVGIG (reference sequence). The CDR3 runs to 12 residues. V was clipped by 2 bases and J by 0 bases, with 4 bases between them. CDR3 nucleotides: TGTGCCTGGAGTCTAACTAACTATGGCTACACCTTC. This sequence encodes CAWSLTNYGYTF.

This clone was recorded once. The J gene is TRBJ1-3, the V gene TRBV11-2; D ambiguous. Trimming stripped 0 bases from V and 0 bases from J, with 15 bases between. This CDR3 region has 18 residues. Germline V gives CDR1 SGHAT, CDR2 FQNNGV. The chain's CDR3 is CASSLDLGTLSSGNTIYF. CDR3 sequence (DNA): TGTGCCAGCAGCTTAGACCTCGGCACCTTGAGCTCTGGAAACACCATATATTTT.

The chain recombines TRBV19 with TRBJ1-6; D unclear. V was shortened by 8 bases and J by 11 bases, with 16 bases between the two germline ends. Per germline, CDR1 LNHDA and CDR2 SQIVND (reference sequence). The CDR3 runs 13 residues. In nucleotides, the CDR3 is TGTGCCAGTCGAAATAATGAGCGAACACCCCTCCACTTT. Amino acid sequence: CASRNNERTPLHF. The variable domain in full, completed from reference TRBV19 and TRBJ1-6, reads DGGITQSPKYLFRKEGQNVTLSCEQNLNHDAMYWYRQDPGQGLRLIYYSQIVNDFQKGDIAEGYSVSREKKESFPLTVTSAQKNPTAFYLCASRNNERTPLHFGNGTRLTVT.

V usage is TRBV19 and J usage is TRBJ2-7; D gene unclear. The germline V gene encodes CDR1 LNHDA and CDR2 SQIVND (reference sequence). V was shortened by 1 base and J by 1 base, with 11 bases between the two germline ends. This CDR3 region has 15 residues. CDR3 DNA sequence: TGTGCCAGTAGTATAGTTACTTCCGGTTCCTACGAGCAGTACTTC. Translation: CASSIVTSGSYEQYF.

V gene TRBV5-6 combines with J gene TRBJ1-1; D is perhaps TRBD1 (5 bases). This CDR3 has 15 residues. CDR1 and CDR2 (germline): SGHDT, YYEEEE. V lost 5 bases to trimming and J lost 1 base, with 15 bases between them. CDR3 residues: CASSSWGPANTEAFF. The CDR3 DNA sequence: TGTGCCAGCAGTTCTTGGGGACCAGCGAACACTGAAGCTTTCTTT.

The sample holds a few counts of this clone. J is TRBJ2-2 and V is TRBV30; 7 nucleotides align to TRBD1. The J segment lost 6 bases and the V segment lost 5 bases, leaving 9 bases of the junction unmatched. Germline V gene lookup returns CDR1 GTSNPN and CDR2 SVGIG (reference sequence). CDR3 length equals 14 residues. The CDR3 DNA follows: TGTGCCTGGGGGAAGGGGGCTTGGGCCGGGGAGCTGTTTTTT. Protein product: CAWGKGAWAGELFF.

The chain links TRBV5-1 to TRBJ2-1; D may correspond to TRBD1 or TRBD2 (5 bases each). This CDR3 is built from 14 residues. The germline gives CDR1 SGHRS, CDR2 YFSETQ. Trimming pared 4 bases from V and 4 bases from J, leaving 12 bases between. The CDR3 loop is CASSPRDGYNEQFF. CDR3 in DNA: TGCGCCAGCAGCCCCCGGGACGGATACAATGAGCAGTTCTTC.

The chain joins TRBV27 to TRBJ1-6; D perhaps matches TRBD1 (6 bases). Germline CDR1 MNHEY, CDR2 SMNVEV (reference sequence). The CDR3 runs to 14 residues. V dropped 5 bases and J dropped 10 bases, with 15 bases sitting between them. The CDR3 DNA is TGTGCCAGCAGTACGCCGGGACACTACTCACCCCTCCACTTT. It translates to CASSTPGHYSPLHF.

The CDR3 here is CASSLGLLWETQYF. Here the CDR3 DNA reads TGTGCCAGCAGTCTAGGACTACTCTGGGAGACCCAGTACTTC. This chain links TRBV7-9 with TRBJ2-5, with a tentative D call TRBD2 (6 bases). CDR1 SEHNR and CDR2 FQNEAQ come from the germline V gene (reference sequence). The CDR3 has 14 amino acids. The germline V and J ends were trimmed by 6 bases and 5 bases, with 16 bases remaining between them. The full variable domain, its missing parts supplied by reference TRBV7-9 and TRBJ2-5, is DTGVSQNPRHKITKRGQNVTFRCDPISEHNRLYWYRQTLGQGPEFLTYFQNEAQLEKSRLLSDRFSAERPKGSFSTLEIQRTEQGDSAMYLCASSLGLLWETQYFGPGTRLLVL.